Listed below are T cell receptor beta chains from one sample, sequenced in a study of blood T cell repertoires in COVID-19. The assay was immunoSEQ multiplex PCR, and TCRdb's table has in-frame clones only and misses some. The sample carries 120,000 to 150,000 clones, about 89% recorded once. The sequenced sample was peripheral blood. All receptors come from a man aged 45-65 years who had recovered from COVID-19. Both conserved end residues are part of each CDR3. A D gene is named only where the DNA matches it firmly. Rows may omit the clone size; those that give it use once, few, many or a size class.

D gene: -; V gene: TRBV13; clone size: -; J gene: TRBJ2-1; CDR3 protein: CASSLGAGTYNEQFF; CDR3 DNA: TGTGCCAGCAGCTTAGGGGCCGGGACCTACAATGAGCAGTTCTTC
D gene: -; V gene: TRBV18; clone size: -; J gene: TRBJ2-5; CDR3 protein: CASSLLRAEYQETQYF; CDR3 DNA: TGTGCCAGCTCACTTCTTCGCGCGGAGTACCAAGAGACCCAGTACTTC
D gene: -; V gene: TRBV5-4; clone size: -; J gene: TRBJ2-3; CDR3 protein: CASSQLPGLTDTQYF; CDR3 DNA: TGTGCCAGCAGCCAACTACCGGGACTCACAGATACGCAGTATTTT
D gene: -; V gene: TRBV29-1; clone size: -; J gene: TRBJ2-2; CDR3 protein: CSVQKAGIAGELFF; CDR3 DNA: TGCAGCGTTCAGAAGGCAGGAATCGCCGGGGAGCTGTTTTTT
D gene: TRBD2; V gene: TRBV5-1; clone size: -; J gene: TRBJ2-1; CDR3 protein: CASKTSGGYNEQFF; CDR3 DNA: TGCGCCAGCAAAACTAGCGGGGGATACAATGAGCAGTTCTTC
D gene: -; V gene: TRBV7-8; clone size: -; J gene: TRBJ2-5; CDR3 protein: CASSPLPAGNQETQYF; CDR3 DNA: TGTGCCAGCAGCCCACTTCCAGCGGGCAACCAAGAGACCCAGTACTTC
D gene: TRBD1; V gene: TRBV6-6; clone size: -; J gene: TRBJ2-3; CDR3 protein: CASTLTGTGTDTQYF; CDR3 DNA: TGTGCCAGCACCTTGACAGGGACCGGCACAGATACGCAGTATTTT
D gene: TRBD2; V gene: TRBV7-3; clone size: once; J gene: TRBJ2-3; CDR3 protein: CASSLTGLAPDTQYF; CDR3 DNA: TGTGCCAGCAGCTTAACTGGACTAGCGCCAGATACGCAGTATTTT
D gene: -; V gene: TRBV6-5; clone size: few; J gene: TRBJ1-5; CDR3 protein: CASGRELNQPQHF; CDR3 DNA: TGTGCCAGCGGGCGGGAGCTCAATCAGCCCCAGCATTTT
D gene: -; V gene: TRBV6-2/TRBV6-3; clone size: -; J gene: TRBJ2-7; CDR3 protein: CASSSGWGESYEQYF; CDR3 DNA: TGTGCCAGCAGTTCTGGTTGGGGGGAGTCCTACGAGCAGTACTTC
D gene: -; V gene: TRBV2; clone size: -; J gene: TRBJ1-5; CDR3 protein: CASSEDNQGSNQPQHF; CDR3 DNA: TGTGCCAGCAGTGAAGATAACCAGGGTAGCAATCAGCCCCAGCATTTT
D gene: -; V gene: TRBV19; clone size: -; J gene: TRBJ1-6; CDR3 protein: CASSEGRNSPLHF; CDR3 DNA: TGTGCCAGTAGTGAGGGCCGTAATTCACCCCTCCACTTT
D gene: -; V gene: TRBV7-8; clone size: -; J gene: TRBJ2-3; CDR3 protein: CASSSVPPTEPGTDTQYF; CDR3 DNA: TGTGCCAGCAGCTCCGTCCCCCCGACTGAGCCTGGCACAGATACGCAGTATTTT
D gene: -; V gene: TRBV4-2; clone size: -; J gene: TRBJ1-3; CDR3 protein: CASSQDLIGGPSSGNTIYF; CDR3 DNA: TGTGCCAGCAGCCAAGATCTGATAGGGGGTCCAAGCTCTGGAAACACCATATATTTT
D gene: TRBD2; V gene: TRBV10-3; clone size: -; J gene: TRBJ2-3; CDR3 protein: CAISETSADTQYF; CDR3 DNA: TGTGCCATCAGTGAGACTAGCGCAGATACGCAGTATTTT
D gene: TRBD1; V gene: TRBV5-1; clone size: -; J gene: TRBJ2-3; CDR3 protein: CASSQRDRGWTDTQYF; CDR3 DNA: TGCGCCAGCAGCCAACGGGACAGGGGTTGGACAGATACGCAGTATTTT
D gene: -; V gene: TRBV5-5; clone size: -; J gene: TRBJ1-4; CDR3 protein: CASSPGIVNEKLFF; CDR3 DNA: TGTGCCAGCAGCCCCGGGATCGTTAATGAAAAACTGTTTTTT
D gene: TRBD1; V gene: TRBV7-9; clone size: once; J gene: TRBJ2-4; CDR3 protein: CASSHSGQGIQYF; CDR3 DNA: TGTGCCAGCAGTCACTCAGGACAGGGCATTCAGTACTTC
D gene: -; V gene: TRBV30; clone size: -; J gene: TRBJ1-2; CDR3 protein: CAWSQGFGYGYTF; CDR3 DNA: TGTGCCTGGTCCCAGGGTTTCGGTTATGGCTACACCTTC
D gene: -; V gene: TRBV4-2; clone size: -; J gene: TRBJ1-4; CDR3 protein: CASSQDGAATEKLFF; CDR3 DNA: TGTGCCAGCAGCCAAGATGGGGCCGCAACTGAAAAACTGTTTTTT
D gene: TRBD2; V gene: TRBV25-1; clone size: -; J gene: TRBJ2-5; CDR3 protein: CASSGYTSGGEETQYF; CDR3 DNA: TGTGCCAGCAGTGGATACACTAGCGGGGGGGAAGAGACCCAGTACTTC
D gene: -; V gene: TRBV11-2; clone size: once; J gene: TRBJ1-2; CDR3 protein: CASSLDLSAGYTF; CDR3 DNA: TGTGCCAGCAGCTTAGATCTAAGTGCTGGCTACACCTTC
D gene: -; V gene: TRBV19; clone size: -; J gene: TRBJ2-2; CDR3 protein: CASTPVAGELFF; CDR3 DNA: TGTGCCAGTACCCCAGTTGCCGGGGAGCTGTTTTTT
D gene: -; V gene: TRBV7-2; clone size: -; J gene: TRBJ1-2; CDR3 protein: CASSLVMSTNYGYTF; CDR3 DNA: TGTGCCAGCAGCTTAGTCATGTCAACTAACTATGGCTACACCTTC
D gene: TRBD1; V gene: TRBV5-6; clone size: -; J gene: TRBJ1-5; CDR3 protein: CASSSDRVRQPQHF; CDR3 DNA: TGTGCCAGCAGCTCTGACAGGGTCCGTCAGCCCCAGCATTTT
D gene: -; V gene: TRBV27; clone size: once; J gene: TRBJ1-6; CDR3 protein: CASSLSKGVLSPLHF; CDR3 DNA: TGTGCCAGCAGTTTATCGAAAGGGGTATTATCACCCCTCCACTTT
D gene: -; V gene: TRBV15; clone size: -; J gene: TRBJ2-1; CDR3 protein: CATSRDIRNNEQFF; CDR3 DNA: TGTGCCACCAGCAGAGATATCAGAAACAATGAGCAGTTCTTC
D gene: -; V gene: TRBV9; clone size: -; J gene: TRBJ2-2; CDR3 protein: CASSVATGRNTGELFF; CDR3 DNA: TGTGCCAGCAGCGTAGCTACGGGGAGGAACACCGGGGAGCTGTTTTTT
D gene: -; V gene: TRBV5-8; clone size: once; J gene: TRBJ1-3; CDR3 protein: CASSGDFQRGNTIYF; CDR3 DNA: TGTGCCAGCAGCGGGGACTTCCAGCGGGGAAACACCATATATTTT
D gene: -; V gene: TRBV5-5; clone size: -; J gene: TRBJ2-7; CDR3 protein: CASSLLGGANEQYF; CDR3 DNA: TGTGCCAGCAGCTTGCTTGGGGGGGCGAACGAGCAGTACTTC
D gene: -; V gene: TRBV5-4; clone size: -; J gene: TRBJ2-2; CDR3 protein: CASSLGPGRQKDTGELFF; CDR3 DNA: TGTGCCAGCAGCTTGGGCCCAGGTCGACAGAAGGACACCGGGGAGCTGTTTTTT
D gene: -; V gene: TRBV5-1; clone size: -; J gene: TRBJ2-2; CDR3 protein: CASSFSVNTGELFF; CDR3 DNA: TGCGCCAGCAGCTTTAGTGTGAACACCGGGGAGCTGTTTTTT
D gene: -; V gene: TRBV5-1; clone size: -; J gene: TRBJ2-3; CDR3 protein: CASSPSAGAGDTQYF; CDR3 DNA: TGCGCCAGCAGCCCTTCGGCGGGGGCGGGAGATACGCAGTATTTT
D gene: -; V gene: TRBV7-2; clone size: -; J gene: TRBJ2-3; CDR3 protein: CASSFQTTDTQYF; CDR3 DNA: TGTGCCAGCAGCTTCCAAACAACAGATACGCAGTATTTT
D gene: -; V gene: TRBV7-2; clone size: -; J gene: TRBJ1-6; CDR3 protein: CASSSPPGQISYNSPLHF; CDR3 DNA: TGTGCCAGCAGCTCACCCCCAGGACAGATCTCCTATAATTCACCCCTCCACTTT
D gene: -; V gene: TRBV7-2; clone size: -; J gene: TRBJ2-2; CDR3 protein: CASSPRTLQGISGELFF; CDR3 DNA: TGTGCCAGCAGCCCGCGGACTCTTCAGGGGATATCCGGGGAGCTGTTTTTT
D gene: -; V gene: TRBV4-1; clone size: few; J gene: TRBJ2-3; CDR3 protein: CASSQDAGAFTDTQYF; CDR3 DNA: TGCGCCAGCAGCCAAGATGCGGGGGCCTTCACAGATACGCAGTATTTT
D gene: -; V gene: TRBV7-9; clone size: once; J gene: TRBJ1-4; CDR3 protein: CASSTYRDTYEKLFF; CDR3 DNA: TGTGCCAGCAGTACTTACCGGGACACCTATGAAAAACTGTTTTTT